This T cell receptor (beta chain) emerged from a study of blood T cell repertoires in COVID-19. Across the study: Sites across the United States, Italy and Spain contributed samples from acute and convalescent COVID-19. PBMCs, B-cell-depleted T cells, or T cells provided the cDNA or gDNA that made up the material.

The count of this clone is one. Generated by immunoSEQ multiplex PCR, the TCRdb table keeps only in-frame clones and is missing some. The repertoire has about 45,000 clones, about 86% of them found once; the top ten carry 9.2%. The CDR3 runs to 18 residues. Trimming at V came to 5 bases and at J to 2 bases, leaving 13 bases not matched to a gene. From germline, CDR1 is SEHNR and CDR2 FQNEAQ (reference sequence). Sample: peripheral blood. The rearrangement uses TRBV7-9 and TRBJ2-3; 10 positions match TRBD2. This TCR was recovered from a human donor in a cohort sampled during active COVID-19. The CDR3 loop is CASSPPVTSGEFTDTQYF. The CDR3 coding sequence is TGTGCCAGCAGCCCGCCCGTCACTAGCGGGGAATTCACAGATACGCAGTATTTT.